A single T cell receptor (beta chain) is shown here with its context. Its antigen is unidentified. This sample stems from a study of cytomegalovirus exposure and HLA in healthy donors. The PCR ran on 60 Vbeta and 13 Jbeta primers. Per the original methods: Later, an analysis found about 77 million unique TCR beta chains, and about 10 million of these were shared. TCRdb keeps only in-frame clones here, not all; method: immunoSEQ multiplex PCR. That table gives V, J and clone size, and the DNA gave D and trimming. This sample yields about 120,000 clones, of which roughly 70% are seen a single time; 1.6% belongs to the top ten. This CDR3 comprises 15 residues. With 0 bases removed from V and 3 bases from J, the gap between germline ends came to 11 bases. CDR1 and CDR2 (germline): SGDLS, YYNGEE. Findings and limits, study-wide: Most CMV-associated TCR beta chains appeared HLA-restricted in a later analysis. Later, an analysis found that common viral pathogens appeared to be linked with several of the most significant clusters.

The sequencing sample was made of PBMCs. The sequence was collected from a woman aged 18-30 years in good health and CMV-seronegative. This chain connects TRBV9 to TRBJ2-3; D is possibly TRBD1 (6 bases). The CDR3 nucleotides read TGTGCCAGCAGCGTAGACAGGGTAAGGACAGATACGCAGTATTTT. Its translation is CASSVDRVRTDTQYF.